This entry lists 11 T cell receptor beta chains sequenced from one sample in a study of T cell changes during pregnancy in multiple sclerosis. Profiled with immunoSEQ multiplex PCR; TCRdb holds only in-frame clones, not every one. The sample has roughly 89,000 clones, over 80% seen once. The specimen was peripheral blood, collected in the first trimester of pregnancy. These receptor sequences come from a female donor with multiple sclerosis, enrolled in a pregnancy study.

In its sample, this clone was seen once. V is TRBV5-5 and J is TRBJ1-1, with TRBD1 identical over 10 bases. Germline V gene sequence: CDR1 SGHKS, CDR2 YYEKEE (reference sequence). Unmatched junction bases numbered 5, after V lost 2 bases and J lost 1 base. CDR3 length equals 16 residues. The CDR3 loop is CASSLGQGEPNTEAFF. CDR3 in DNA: TGTGCCAGCAGCTTAGGACAGGGGGAACCGAACACTGAAGCTTTCTTT.

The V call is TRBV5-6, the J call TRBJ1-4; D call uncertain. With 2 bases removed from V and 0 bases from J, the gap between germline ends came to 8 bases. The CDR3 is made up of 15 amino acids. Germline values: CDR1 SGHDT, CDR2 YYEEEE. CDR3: CASSFRVTTNEKLFF. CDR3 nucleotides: TGTGCCAGCAGCTTCCGGGTGACAACTAATGAAAAACTGTTTTTT.

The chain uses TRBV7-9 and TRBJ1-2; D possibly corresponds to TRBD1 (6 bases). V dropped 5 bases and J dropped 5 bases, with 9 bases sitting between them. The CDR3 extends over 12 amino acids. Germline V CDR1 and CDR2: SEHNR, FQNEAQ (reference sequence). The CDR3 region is CASSRDTYGYTF. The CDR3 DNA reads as TGTGCCAGCAGCCGGGACACTTATGGCTACACCTTC.

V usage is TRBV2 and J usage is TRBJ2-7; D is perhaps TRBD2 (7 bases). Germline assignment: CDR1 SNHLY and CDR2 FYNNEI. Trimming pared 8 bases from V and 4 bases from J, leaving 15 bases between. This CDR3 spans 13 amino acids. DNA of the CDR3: TGTGCCAGCGTGGGGGGGCGGAGATACGAGCAGTACTTC. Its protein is CASVGGRRYEQYF.

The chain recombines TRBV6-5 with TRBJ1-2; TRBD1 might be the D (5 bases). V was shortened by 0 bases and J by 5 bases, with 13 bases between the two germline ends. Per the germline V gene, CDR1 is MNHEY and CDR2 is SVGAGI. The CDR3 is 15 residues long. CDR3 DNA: TGTGCCAGCAGTTACTCGACCGGGGGATGGTATGGCTACACCTTC. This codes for CASSYSTGGWYGYTF.

CDR3 bases: TGTGCCAGCAGGGGGGAGGCCCCGAACACTGAAGCTTTCTTT. Its translation is CASRGEAPNTEAFF. The chain recombines TRBV2 with TRBJ1-1, with a tentative D call TRBD1 (5 bases). This CDR3 contains 14 residues. The V gene lost 6 bases and the J gene lost 1 base, with 12 bases spanning the gap. Germline V CDR1 and CDR2: SNHLY, FYNNEI.

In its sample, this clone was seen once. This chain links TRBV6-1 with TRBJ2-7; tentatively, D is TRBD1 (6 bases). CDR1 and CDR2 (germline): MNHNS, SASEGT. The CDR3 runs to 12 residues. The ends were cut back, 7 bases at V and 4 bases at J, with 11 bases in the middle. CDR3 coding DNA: TGTGCCAGCACCCAAAGGGGGTACGAGCAGTACTTC. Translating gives CASTQRGYEQYF.

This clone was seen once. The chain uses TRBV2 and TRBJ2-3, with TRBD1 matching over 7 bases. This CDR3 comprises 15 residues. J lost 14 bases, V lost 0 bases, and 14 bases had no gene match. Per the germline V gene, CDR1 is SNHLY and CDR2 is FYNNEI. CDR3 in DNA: TGTGCCAGCAGTGAAGCGCGCGGGTGGACAGGCCGGCCGTATTTT. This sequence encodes CASSEARGWTGRPYF.

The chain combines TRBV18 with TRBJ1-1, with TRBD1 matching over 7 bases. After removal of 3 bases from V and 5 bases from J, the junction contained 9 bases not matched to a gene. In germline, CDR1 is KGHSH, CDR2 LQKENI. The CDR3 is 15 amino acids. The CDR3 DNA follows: TGTGCCAGCTCACCGCTAGGACAGGCGGGGACTGAAGCTTTCTTT. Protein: CASSPLGQAGTEAFF.

CDR3 DNA: TGTGCCAGCAGGAAGACAGGGTGGGGAGATACGCAGTATTTT. Translating it yields CASRKTGWGDTQYF. This chain uses TRBV5-8 with TRBJ2-3; 7 bases are a match to TRBD1. The CDR3 totals 14 residues. With 5 bases clipped from V and 5 bases from J, the junction kept 8 bases outside the gene matches. Germline loops: CDR1 SGHTS, CDR2 YDEGEE.

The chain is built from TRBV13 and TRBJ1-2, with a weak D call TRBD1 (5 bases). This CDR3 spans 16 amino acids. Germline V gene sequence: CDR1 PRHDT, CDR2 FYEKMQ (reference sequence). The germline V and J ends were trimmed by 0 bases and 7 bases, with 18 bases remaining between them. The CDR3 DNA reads TGTGCCAGCAGCTTAGGTCAGGGATATAGTTTATTTGGCTACACCTTC. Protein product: CASSLGQGYSLFGYTF.